The next 29 T cell receptor beta chains were all read from a single sample in a study of cytomegalovirus exposure and HLA in healthy donors. The PCR had 60 Vbeta and 13 Jbeta primers. Using immunoSEQ multiplex PCR, the repertoire was profiled, and TCRdb retains in-frame clones only, with some absent. The sample has under 300,000 clones, almost 85% seen once; the top ten hold 2%. Sequencing was done on a sample of PBMCs. Every receptor here comes from a woman aged 35 to 49 in good health and CMV-seropositive.

The chain carries TRBV7-6 and TRBJ1-4, with D maybe TRBD1 (5 bases). CDR3 length: 15 amino acids. Trimming cost V 4 bases and J 4 bases, with 13 bases left between them. The V gene's germline CDR1 is SGHVS and CDR2 FNYEAQ. In nucleotides, the CDR3 is TGTGCCAGCAGCTCCTTGTCGGGACTTAATGAAAAACTGTTTTTT. This codes for CASSSLSGLNEKLFF.

This chain links TRBV12-5 with TRBJ2-7; 11 nucleotides match TRBD2. The CDR3 has 15 residues. The V gene's germline CDR1 is LGHNT and CDR2 FRNRAP. The V gene end was trimmed by 6 bases and the J gene end by 4 bases; junction bases not matched to a gene: 8. The CDR3 DNA is TGTGCTAGTGGCTCCCCGACTAGCGGGACTTACGAGCAGTACTTC. The encoded protein is CASGSPTSGTYEQYF. The entire variable domain, with the rest obtained from reference TRBV12-5 and TRBJ2-7, is as follows: DARVTQTPRHKVTEMGQEVTMRCQPILGHNTVFWYRQTMMQGLELLAYFRNRAPLDDSGMPKDRFSAEMPDATLATLKIQPSEPRDSAVYFCASGSPTSGTYEQYFGPGTRLTVT.

The chain couples TRBV5-1 to TRBJ2-5; D is unclear. The V and J ends lost 3 bases and 4 bases respectively, with 10 bases between them. The germline gives CDR1 SGHRS, CDR2 YFSETQ. CDR3 length: 13 residues. In DNA, the CDR3 is TGCGCCAGCAGCTCACCCCTATTAGAGACCCAGTACTTC. Its protein is CASSSPLLETQYF.

The chain links TRBV5-1 to TRBJ2-7, with TRBD1 matching 9 bases. The V gene's germline CDR1 is SGHRS and CDR2 YFSETQ. V lost 0 bases and J lost 4; bases outside the gene matches: 8. The CDR3 sequence is 16 residues long. CDR3 loop: CASSLAGWTGAYEQYF. The CDR3, as DNA: TGCGCCAGCAGCTTGGCCGGCTGGACAGGGGCGTACGAGCAGTACTTC. Using reference TRBV5-1 and TRBJ2-7 for the parts outside the CDR3, the full variable domain is KAGVTQTPRYLIKTRGQQVTLSCSPISGHRSVSWYQQTPGQGLQFLFEYFSETQRNKGNFPGRFSGRQFSNSRSEMNVSTLELGDSALYLCASSLAGWTGAYEQYFGPGTRLTVT.

The CDR3 DNA is TGCGCCAGCAGCCAAGGGGAGGGTTCACCCCTCCACTTT. It encodes CASSQGEGSPLHF. The chain joins TRBV4-3 to TRBJ1-6; D call uncertain. From germline, CDR1 is LGHNA and CDR2 YSLEER. The CDR3 sequence is 13 residues long. With 1 base removed from V and 9 bases from J, the gap between germline ends came to 7 bases.

The chain joins TRBV4-3 to TRBJ2-7; D is ambiguous. The CDR3 sequence is 16 residues long. Germline CDR1 reads LGHNA; CDR2 reads YSLEER. Trimming shortened V by 0 bases and J by 0 bases, and 12 bases separated the two germline ends. The CDR3 is CASSQDFRGSSYEQYF. Here the CDR3 DNA reads TGCGCCAGCAGCCAAGATTTCAGAGGATCCTCCTACGAGCAGTACTTC.

The chain joins TRBV2 to TRBJ2-2, with TRBD1 matching 7 bases. The CDR3 extends over 15 amino acids. The germline V gene has CDR1 SNHLY and CDR2 FYNNEI. V dropped 4 bases and J dropped 4; count of bases not matched to a gene: 6. CDR3 sequence (DNA): TGTGCCAGCAGTGCAAACAGGGGATTCACCGGGGAGCTGTTTTTT. This translates into CASSANRGFTGELFF.

As DNA, the CDR3 is TGTGCCTGGAACCCAAAAGCGGGGCCCACTGGCGAGCAGTACTTC. It yields the protein CAWNPKAGPTGEQYF. The gene calls are TRBV30 and TRBJ2-7; 7 bases map to TRBD2. Germline V CDR1 and CDR2: GTSNPN, SVGIG (reference sequence). The junction had 15 bases not matched to a gene; V was cut back by 4 bases and J by 6 bases. The CDR3 has 15 residues.

This rearrangement joins TRBV9 to TRBJ1-2; no clear D gene. Germline V lookup: CDR1 SGDLS, CDR2 YYNGEE. Trimming stripped 4 bases from V and 4 bases from J, with 14 bases between. This CDR3 region has 14 residues. DNA for the CDR3: TGTGCCAGCAGCCTAGACTCGATCTCCTATGGCTACACCTTC. It codes for CASSLDSISYGYTF.

The chain combines TRBV5-6 with TRBJ2-7; 13 positions match TRBD2. This CDR3 has 16 residues. J gave up 2 bases and V 5 bases, and 7 bases lay outside the gene matches. The germline V gene encodes CDR1 SGHDT and CDR2 YYEEEE. The DNA for the CDR3 is TGTGCCAGCAGTTTCCGGACTAGCGGGAGAGCCTACGAGCAGTACTTC. This gives the protein CASSFRTSGRAYEQYF. Full variable domain (missing parts from reference TRBV5-6 and TRBJ2-7): DAGVTQSPTHLIKTRGQQVTLRCSPKSGHDTVSWYQQALGQGPQFIFQYYEEEERQRGNFPDRFSGHQFPNYSSELNVNALLLGDSALYLCASSFRTSGRAYEQYFGPGTRLTVT.

The chain couples TRBV5-4 to TRBJ2-5; 8 bases agree with TRBD1. Germline V lookup: CDR1 SGHNT, CDR2 YYREEE (reference sequence). Trimming at V came to 4 bases and at J to 4 bases, leaving 6 bases not matched to a gene. This CDR3 is built from 14 residues. The CDR3 is CASSLQGAGETQYF. CDR3 nucleotides: TGTGCCAGCAGCCTCCAGGGGGCGGGAGAGACCCAGTACTTC.

J is TRBJ2-3 and V is TRBV30; tentative D call: TRBD2 (5 bases). Per germline, CDR1 GTSNPN and CDR2 SVGIG (reference sequence). CDR3 length: 16 residues. Trimming stripped 1 base from V and 5 bases from J, with 19 bases between. The CDR3 sequence: CAWSGSWAGALDTQYF. The DNA for the CDR3 is TGTGCCTGGAGTGGGTCTTGGGCGGGTGCATTAGATACGCAGTATTTT. The entire variable domain, with the rest obtained from reference TRBV30 and TRBJ2-3, is as follows: SQTIHQWPATLVQPVGSPLSLECTVEGTSNPNLYWYRQAAGRGLQLLFYSVGIGQISSEVPQNLSASRPQDRQFILSSKKLLLSDSGFYLCAWSGSWAGALDTQYFGPGTRLTVL.

J is TRBJ2-3 and V is TRBV6-6; D is unresolved. The CDR3 loop spans 13 amino acids. The germline V gene has CDR1 MNHNY and CDR2 SVGAGI (reference sequence). Trimming left V 2 bases short and J 5 bases short, with 8 bases between. CDR3 loop: CASSYAGKDTQYF. The CDR3 region has the DNA TGTGCCAGCAGTTACGCCGGTAAAGATACGCAGTATTTT.

The gene calls are TRBV19 and TRBJ1-1; no firm D call. The germline gives CDR1 LNHDA, CDR2 SQIVND (reference sequence). Between the trimmed V and J ends, which lost 7 bases and 1 base, there was a span of 10 bases. This CDR3 region has 13 residues. CDR3 bases: TGTGCCAGTAAGACTGGAAGGAACACTGAAGCTTTCTTT. It specifies CASKTGRNTEAFF.

This chain connects TRBV27 to TRBJ1-5, with D uncertain. Germline V lookup: CDR1 MNHEY, CDR2 SMNVEV (reference sequence). V lost 4 bases and J lost 0, with 10 bases in between. The CDR3 covers 15 residues. CDR3 in amino acids: CASSSSSYSNQPQHF. The CDR3 DNA reads TGTGCCAGCAGTTCAAGCTCTTATAGCAATCAGCCCCAGCATTTT.

The rearrangement joins TRBV13 to TRBJ2-1, with D maybe TRBD1 (6 bases). This CDR3 spans 14 amino acids. Trimming left V 2 bases short and J 6 bases short, with 11 bases between. Per germline, CDR1 PRHDT and CDR2 FYEKMQ (reference sequence). The chain's CDR3 is CASSLSGVSNEQFF. DNA of the CDR3: TGTGCCAGCAGCTTATCAGGGGTCTCCAATGAGCAGTTCTTC.

V is TRBV30 and J is TRBJ2-7, with D perhaps TRBD1 (6 bases). Trimming took 1 base from V and 3 from J, leaving 13 bases between them. This CDR3 region has 14 residues. Germline CDR1 reads GTSNPN; CDR2 reads SVGIG (reference sequence). As DNA, the CDR3 is TGTGCCTGGAGTGGTTTCCAGGGGAACTACGAGCAGTACTTC. Protein sequence: CAWSGFQGNYEQYF.

The table lists this clone with a few counts. J is TRBJ2-1 and V is TRBV11-3, with D possibly being TRBD2 (6 bases). This CDR3 spans 14 amino acids. Germline CDR1 and CDR2: SGHNT and YENEEA. The V gene lost 1 base and the J gene lost 8 bases, with 12 bases spanning the gap. Here the CDR3 reads CASSLVRGSHEQFF. CDR3 nucleotide sequence: TGTGCCAGCAGCTTAGTTCGGGGGAGCCATGAGCAGTTCTTC.

V is TRBV28 and J is TRBJ1-5; no clear D. The V and J ends lost 6 bases and 3 bases respectively, with 12 bases between them. The CDR3 loop spans 14 amino acids. The V gene's germline CDR1 is MDHEN and CDR2 SYDVKM. The CDR3, as DNA: TGTGCCAGCAGCTCCGACATGTTCAATCAGCCCCAGCATTTT. Translating it yields CASSSDMFNQPQHF.

This clone was found a few times. The genes are TRBV19 and TRBJ2-7, with 9 nucleotides matching TRBD1. From germline, CDR1 is LNHDA and CDR2 SQIVND (reference sequence). J lost 0 bases, V lost 6 bases, and 3 bases had no gene match. The CDR3 runs to 14 residues. As DNA, the CDR3 is TGTGCCAGTAGCCGGGACAGGGCCTCCTACGAGCAGTACTTC. Its protein product is CASSRDRASYEQYF.

Here the CDR3 DNA reads TGTGCCAGCATTCGAGGGACAGGGTCCTACGAGCAGTACTTC. Its translation is CASIRGTGSYEQYF. The chain combines TRBV6-5 with TRBJ2-7; 9 bases align to TRBD1. Germline V gene data show CDR1 as MNHEY and CDR2 as SVGAGI. CDR3 size: 14 residues. The trim removed 7 bases at V and 1 base at J, leaving 5 bases unmatched.

The chain combines TRBV7-9 with TRBJ2-3; 12 bases align to TRBD2. CDR3 size: 17 residues. With V trimmed by 5 bases and J by 6 bases, 12 bases remained unmatched. CDR1 and CDR2 from the germline V gene are SEHNR and FQNEAQ (reference sequence). For the CDR3, the DNA is TGTGCCAGCAGCATTCAAACCGGACTAGCGGGAAAGGATACGCAGTATTTT. Translating gives CASSIQTGLAGKDTQYF.

The chain has TRBV29-1 and TRBJ2-3, with TRBD1 matching 10 bases. J lost 2 bases, V lost 4 bases, and 3 bases had no gene match. CDR1 and CDR2 from the germline V gene are SQVTM and ANQGSEA. This CDR3 is 14 amino acids long. The CDR3 sequence is CSVVGQGNTDTQYF. Here the CDR3 DNA reads TGCAGCGTTGTGGGACAGGGGAACACAGATACGCAGTATTTT.

This rearrangement joins TRBV6-6 to TRBJ1-3, with 8 positions matching TRBD1. V was pared by 4 bases and J by 3 bases, with 2 bases of the junction left unmatched. The germline V gene encodes CDR1 MNHNY and CDR2 SVGAGI (reference sequence). The CDR3 extends over 14 amino acids. CDR3 sequence (DNA): TGTGCCAGCAGTTTGGGACAGGTTGGAAACACCATATATTTT. This sequence encodes CASSLGQVGNTIYF.

V gene TRBV4-3 combines with J gene TRBJ2-1, with TRBD2 matching over 15 bases. CDR3 size: 16 residues. J lost 7 bases, V lost 4 bases, and 5 bases had no gene match. From germline, CDR1 is LGHNA and CDR2 YSLEER. CDR3 amino acids: CASSPGTSGRWNEQFF. The CDR3 nucleotides read TGCGCCAGCAGCCCGGGGACTAGCGGGAGGTGGAATGAGCAGTTCTTC.

The V and J genes are TRBV7-9 and TRBJ1-5; weak D call: TRBD1 (6 bases). CDR3 length: 14 amino acids. Trimming took 5 bases from V and 6 from J, leaving 14 bases between them. Germline CDR1 and CDR2: SEHNR and FQNEAQ (reference sequence). The CDR3 region is CASSDSQGPQPQHF. The DNA of the CDR3 is TGTGCCAGCAGCGACTCACAGGGCCCTCAGCCCCAGCATTTT.

There are a few counts of this clone. Other DNA sequences in the same sample also yield this CDR3. The V and J genes are TRBV28 and TRBJ1-2; perhaps TRBD1 as D (6 bases). Trimming removed 7 bases from V and 5 bases from J, with 14 bases in between. This CDR3 is built from 13 residues. Germline loops: CDR1 MDHEN, CDR2 SYDVKM. CDR3 in amino acids: CASTKGGGYGYTF. CDR3 nucleotide sequence: TGTGCCAGCACCAAAGGGGGTGGATATGGCTACACCTTC.

The J gene is TRBJ1-1, the V gene TRBV10-3; 7 bases are a match to TRBD1. Germline V gene sequence: CDR1 ENHRY, CDR2 SYGVKD. The CDR3 length is 14 residues. The V and J ends lost 6 bases and 6 bases, in that order; junction bases with no gene match: 10. CDR3 bases: TGTGCCATCAGATCGACAGGGTCCGAGGCTGAAGCTTTCTTT. It translates to CAIRSTGSEAEAFF.

The V gene is TRBV29-1, the J gene TRBJ1-5; 10 bases fit TRBD1. J gave up 0 bases and V 4 bases, and 12 bases lay outside the gene matches. Germline values: CDR1 SQVTM, CDR2 ANQGSEA. The CDR3 totals 18 residues. The CDR3 bases are TGCAGCGTTGTTTTACGGACAGGGGGAACCTATAGCAATCAGCCCCAGCATTTT. The encoded protein is CSVVLRTGGTYSNQPQHF.